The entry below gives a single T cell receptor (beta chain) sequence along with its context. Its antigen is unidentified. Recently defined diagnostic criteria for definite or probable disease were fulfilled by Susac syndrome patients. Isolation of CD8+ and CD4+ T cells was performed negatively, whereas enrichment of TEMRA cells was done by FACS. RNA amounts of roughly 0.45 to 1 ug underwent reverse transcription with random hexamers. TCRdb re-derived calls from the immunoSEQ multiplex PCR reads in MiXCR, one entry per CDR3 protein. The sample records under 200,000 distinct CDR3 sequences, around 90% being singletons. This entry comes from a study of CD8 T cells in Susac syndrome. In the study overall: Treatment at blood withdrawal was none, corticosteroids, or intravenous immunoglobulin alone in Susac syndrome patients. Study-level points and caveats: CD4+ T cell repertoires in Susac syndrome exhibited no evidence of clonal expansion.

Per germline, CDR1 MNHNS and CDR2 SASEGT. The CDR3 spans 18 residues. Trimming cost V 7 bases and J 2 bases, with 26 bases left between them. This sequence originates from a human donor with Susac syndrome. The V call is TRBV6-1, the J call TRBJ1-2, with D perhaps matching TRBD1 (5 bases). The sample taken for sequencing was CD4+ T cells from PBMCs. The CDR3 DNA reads TGTGCCAGCACCTTTACTCCGGGGACTCATGCCGGCAACTATGGCTACACCTTC. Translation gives CASTFTPGTHAGNYGYTF.